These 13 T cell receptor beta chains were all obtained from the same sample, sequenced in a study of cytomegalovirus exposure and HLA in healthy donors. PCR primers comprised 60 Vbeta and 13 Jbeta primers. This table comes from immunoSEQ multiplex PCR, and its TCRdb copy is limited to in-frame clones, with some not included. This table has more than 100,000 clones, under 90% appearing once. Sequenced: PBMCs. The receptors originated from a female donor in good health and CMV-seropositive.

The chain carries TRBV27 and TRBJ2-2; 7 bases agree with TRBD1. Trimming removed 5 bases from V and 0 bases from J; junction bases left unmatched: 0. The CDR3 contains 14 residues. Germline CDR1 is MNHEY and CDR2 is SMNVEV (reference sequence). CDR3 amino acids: CASSGTANTGELFF. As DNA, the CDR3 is TGTGCCAGCAGTGGGACAGCGAACACCGGGGAGCTGTTTTTT.

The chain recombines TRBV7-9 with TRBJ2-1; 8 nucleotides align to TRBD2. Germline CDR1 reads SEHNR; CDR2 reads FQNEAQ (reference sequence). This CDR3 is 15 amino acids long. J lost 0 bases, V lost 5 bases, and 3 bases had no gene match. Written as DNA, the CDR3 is TGTGCCAGCAGCCCCCTAGCGGGCTCCTACAATGAGCAGTTCTTC. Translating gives CASSPLAGSYNEQFF.

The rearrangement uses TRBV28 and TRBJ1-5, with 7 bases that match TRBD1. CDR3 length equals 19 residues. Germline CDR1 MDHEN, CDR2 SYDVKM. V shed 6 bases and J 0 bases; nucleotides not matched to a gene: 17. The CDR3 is CASRTVTGTEFYSNQPQHF. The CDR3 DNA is TGTGCCAGCAGGACTGTGACCGGGACAGAATTTTATAGCAATCAGCCCCAGCATTTT.

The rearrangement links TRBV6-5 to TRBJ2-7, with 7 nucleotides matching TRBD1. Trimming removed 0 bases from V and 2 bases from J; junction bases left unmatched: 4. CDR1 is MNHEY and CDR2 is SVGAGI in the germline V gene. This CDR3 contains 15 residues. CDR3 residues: CASSYSDRRTYEQYF. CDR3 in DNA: TGTGCCAGCAGTTACTCGGACAGGAGGACCTACGAGCAGTACTTC.

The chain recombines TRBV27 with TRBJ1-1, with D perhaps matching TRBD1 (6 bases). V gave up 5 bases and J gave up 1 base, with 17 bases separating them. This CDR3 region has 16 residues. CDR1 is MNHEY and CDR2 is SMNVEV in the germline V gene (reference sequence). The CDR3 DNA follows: TGTGCCAGCAGTCCGTCGGTGGGGGCCGGGAACACTGAAGCTTTCTTT. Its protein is CASSPSVGAGNTEAFF.

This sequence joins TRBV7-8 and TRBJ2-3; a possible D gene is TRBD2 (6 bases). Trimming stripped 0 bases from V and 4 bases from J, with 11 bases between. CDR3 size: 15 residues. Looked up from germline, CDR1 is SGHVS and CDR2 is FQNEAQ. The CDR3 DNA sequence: TGTGCCAGCAGCTTAGCGGCGGGGTATCCAGATACGCAGTATTTT. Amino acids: CASSLAAGYPDTQYF. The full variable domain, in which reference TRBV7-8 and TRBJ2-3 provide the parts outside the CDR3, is GAGVSQSPRYKVAKRGQDVALRCDPISGHVSLFWYQQALGQGPEFLTYFQNEAQLDKSGLPSDRFFAERPEGSVSTLKIQRTQQEDSAVYLCASSLAAGYPDTQYFGPGTRLTVL.

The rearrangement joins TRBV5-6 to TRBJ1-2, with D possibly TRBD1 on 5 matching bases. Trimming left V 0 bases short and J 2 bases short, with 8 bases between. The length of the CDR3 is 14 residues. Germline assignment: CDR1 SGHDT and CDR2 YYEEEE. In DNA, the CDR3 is TGTGCCAGCAGCTTGGCCTCAGGGAACTATGGCTACACCTTC. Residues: CASSLASGNYGYTF.

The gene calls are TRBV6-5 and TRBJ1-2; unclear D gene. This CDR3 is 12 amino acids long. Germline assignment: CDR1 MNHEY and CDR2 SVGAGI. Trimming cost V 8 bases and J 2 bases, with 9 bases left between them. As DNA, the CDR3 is TGTGCCAGCGGAGGTTACAACTATGGCTACACCTTC. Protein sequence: CASGGYNYGYTF.

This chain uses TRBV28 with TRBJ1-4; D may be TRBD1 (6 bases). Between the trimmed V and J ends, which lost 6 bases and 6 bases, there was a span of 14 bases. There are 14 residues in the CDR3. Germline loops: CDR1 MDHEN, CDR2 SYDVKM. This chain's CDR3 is CASRRWAGDEKLFF. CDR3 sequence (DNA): TGTGCCAGCAGAAGGTGGGCAGGGGATGAAAAACTGTTTTTT.

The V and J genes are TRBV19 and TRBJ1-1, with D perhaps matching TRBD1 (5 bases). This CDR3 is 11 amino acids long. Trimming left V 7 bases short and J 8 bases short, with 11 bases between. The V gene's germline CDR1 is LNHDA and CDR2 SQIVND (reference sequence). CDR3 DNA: TGTGCCAGTAAGGGCAGGGTGGAAGCTTTCTTT. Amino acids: CASKGRVEAFF.

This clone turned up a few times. CDR3 DNA sequence: TGTGCCAGTAGTATAGATTCCAAGGGGTACGAGCAGTACTTC. Its protein is CASSIDSKGYEQYF. The rearrangement links TRBV19 to TRBJ2-7; D may be TRBD1 (5 bases). The length of the CDR3 is 14 residues. The V and J ends lost 0 bases and 4 bases respectively, with 10 bases between them. CDR1 is LNHDA, CDR2 SQIVND, per germline (reference sequence).

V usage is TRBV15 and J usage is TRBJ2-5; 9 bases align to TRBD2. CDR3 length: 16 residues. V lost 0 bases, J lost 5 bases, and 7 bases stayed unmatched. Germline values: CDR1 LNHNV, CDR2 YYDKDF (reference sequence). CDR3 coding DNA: TGTGCCACCAGCAGAGAGTTAGCGGGGGTGGACGAGACCCAGTACTTC. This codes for CATSRELAGVDETQYF.

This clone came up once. DNA of the CDR3: TGCGCCAGCAGAGGGACAGTCGGTAGGACCGGAAACACCATATATTTT. Its translation is CASRGTVGRTGNTIYF. The genes are TRBV5-1 and TRBJ1-3; 7 bases fit TRBD1. The junction had 12 bases not matched to a gene; V was cut back by 5 bases and J by 4 bases. This CDR3 is 16 amino acids long. Per germline, CDR1 SGHRS and CDR2 YFSETQ. Based on the CDR3 plus reference TRBV5-1 and TRBJ1-3, the full variable domain is KAGVTQTPRYLIKTRGQQVTLSCSPISGHRSVSWYQQTPGQGLQFLFEYFSETQRNKGNFPGRFSGRQFSNSRSEMNVSTLELGDSALYLCASRGTVGRTGNTIYFGEGSWLTVV.